The present T cell receptor beta chain was sequenced within a study of T cells in Graves' hyperthyroidism and ophthalmopathy. On the study more broadly: Peripheral blood was taken when the disease was first diagnosed, before any treatment began.

This clonotype was observed at least ten times. Its antigen is as yet unknown. This CDR3 is built from 15 residues. Between the trimmed V and J ends, which lost 1 base and 1 base, there was a span of 10 bases. Germline assignment: CDR1 LGHDT and CDR2 YNNKEL (reference sequence). Amplified regions were TCR beta CDR3 sequences from RNA transcripts. The TCR CDR3 first-round RT-PCR relied on the HTBI primer set. TCRdb called the multiplex PCR reads again in MiXCR, with one record for every CDR3 protein. The data hold about 620,000 distinct CDR3 sequences, with about 16% observed a single time. Each patient was aged 18 to 65 and had newly diagnosed hyperthyroidism of under 2 months' duration. Clinical symptoms, serum thyroxine, TRAb, thyroid ultrasound and orbital computed tomography informed diagnoses. Study-level results: Ophthalmopathy got predicted by the model a median about six months before its onset.

The sequenced sample consisted of blood. V gene TRBV3-1 combines with J gene TRBJ1-1; D is unresolved. The origin of this receptor is a woman in her thirties with Graves' hyperthyroidism. DNA of the CDR3: TGTGCCAGCAGCCAAGTTCGCGAGGGGAACACTGAAGCTTTCTTT. Its protein product is CASSQVREGNTEAFF.